The 27 T cell receptor beta chains listed next were all sequenced from one sample in a study of neurological immune-mediated disorders. TCRdb redid the calling of the 5' RACE reads with MiXCR, one entry per CDR3 protein. The sample lists 65,000 to 70,000 distinct CDR3 sequences, approximately 4.2% occurring once. What was sequenced was PBMCs. All receptors come from a man aged 45-65 years with multiple sclerosis.

The table lists this clonotype with a few counts. The chain uses TRBV14 and TRBJ2-3, with D possibly being TRBD1 (6 bases). Trimming shortened V by 7 bases and J by 1 base, and 9 bases separated the two germline ends. This CDR3 spans 13 amino acids. The V gene's germline CDR1 is SGHDN and CDR2 FVKESK. DNA for the CDR3: TGTGCCAGCAACGGACAGCGCACAGATACGCAGTATTTT. This codes for CASNGQRTDTQYF.

This clonotype has a count of ten or more. The chain is built from TRBV10-2 and TRBJ1-1; D gene ambiguous. V gave up 6 bases and J gave up 7 bases, with 9 bases separating them. Germline lookup yields CDR1 WSHSY and CDR2 SAAADI. This CDR3 region has 11 residues. The CDR3 DNA sequence: TGCGCCAGCAGGATCCTTGGTGAAGCTTTCTTT. It yields the protein CASRILGEAFF.

In this sample, this clonotype turned up many times. This chain joins TRBV3-1 and TRBJ2-1; 10 bases align to TRBD2. Germline CDR1 reads LGHDT; CDR2 reads YNNKEL (reference sequence). Germline trimming cut 0 bases from V and 8 bases from J; bases unmatched to any gene: 7. CDR3 size: 16 residues. The CDR3 spells CASSQEVAGGRDEQFF. CDR3 DNA sequence: TGTGCCAGCAGCCAAGAAGTAGCGGGGGGCAGGGATGAGCAGTTCTTC.

Regarding this clonotype: With a much larger clone just one base away, this may be a read error. This chain links TRBV5-1 with TRBJ2-1; 9 bases agree with TRBD1. Germline V gene sequence: CDR1 SGHRS, CDR2 YFSETQ. The CDR3 runs to 18 residues. The CDR3 DNA is TGCGCCAGCAGCTGGACCACCGGGACAGGGTCCTCCTACAATGATCAGTTCTTC. Residues: CASSWTTGTGSSYNDQFF.

The chain employs TRBV7-6 and TRBJ2-2; a weak D match, TRBD2 (6 bases). The length of the CDR3 is 16 residues. The V gene lost 1 base and the J gene lost 0 bases, with 9 bases spanning the gap. CDR1 SGHVS and CDR2 FNYEAQ come from the germline V gene. The CDR3 nucleotides are TGTGCCAGCAGCTTAGTTTCGGGGGCGAACACCGGGGAGCTGTTTTTT. Amino acid sequence: CASSLVSGANTGELFF. Full variable domain (rest looked up from reference TRBV7-6 and TRBJ2-2): GAGVSQSPRYKVTKRGQDVALRCDPISGHVSLYWYRQALGQGPEFLTYFNYEAQQDKSGLPNDRFSAERPEGSISTLTIQRTEQRDSAMYRCASSLVSGANTGELFFGEGSRLTVL.

This clonotype appeared many times. The V call is TRBV12-3 or TRBV12-4, the J call TRBJ2-5, with TRBD2 matching over 10 bases. CDR3 size: 15 residues. V lost 2 bases to trimming and J lost 3 bases; unmatched junction nucleotides: 3. The CDR3 sequence: CASSLSSGGKETQYF. CDR3 sequence (DNA): TGTGCCAGCAGTTTAAGTAGCGGGGGGAAAGAGACCCAGTACTTC.

This clonotype occurred many times. The chain has TRBV13 and TRBJ2-2; TRBD1 matches at 7 bases. Germline CDR1 is PRHDT and CDR2 is FYEKMQ (reference sequence). The CDR3 spans 16 residues. Trimming took 4 bases from V and 0 from J; bases not matched to a gene: 5. The CDR3 loop reads CASSSGTEPNTGELFF. The CDR3 bases are TGTGCCAGCAGCTCCGGGACAGAGCCGAACACCGGGGAGCTGTTTTTT.

Many counts were recorded for this clonotype. The gene calls are TRBV5-1 and TRBJ2-2; 12 bases are a match to TRBD2. Germline CDR1 reads SGHRS; CDR2 reads YFSETQ. The CDR3 covers 16 residues. After removal of 5 bases from V and 5 bases from J, the junction contained 7 bases not matched to a gene. CDR3: CASRPTSGGVTGELFF. In DNA, the CDR3 is TGCGCCAGCAGACCGACTAGCGGGGGCGTTACCGGGGAGCTGTTTTTT.

This clonotype was counted many times. The CDR3 sequence: CASSPGQTGAQETQYF. CDR3 coding DNA: TGCGCCAGCAGCCCCGGACAAACAGGGGCCCAAGAGACCCAGTACTTC. This sequence joins TRBV5-1 and TRBJ2-5, with 7 bases that match TRBD1. Germline CDR1 reads SGHRS; CDR2 reads YFSETQ. The CDR3 loop spans 16 amino acids. The junction had 10 bases not matched to a gene; V was cut back by 4 bases and J by 1 base.

The table lists this clonotype with a few counts. The genes are TRBV6-5 and TRBJ2-7, with 7 bases aligning to TRBD2. Germline CDR1 reads MNHEY; CDR2 reads SVGAGI. The J segment lost 1 base and the V segment lost 0 bases, leaving 6 bases of the junction unmatched. CDR3 length: 16 amino acids. This CDR3 reads CASSYSRGTQSYEQYF. In nucleotides, the CDR3 is TGTGCCAGCAGTTACTCGCGGGGGACCCAATCCTACGAGCAGTACTTC.

At least ten counts were recorded for this clonotype. The V and J genes are TRBV6-6 and TRBJ1-6; D gene ambiguous. The germline V and J ends were trimmed by 1 base and 8 bases, with 9 bases remaining between them. This CDR3 region has 14 residues. The germline V gene has CDR1 MNHNY and CDR2 SVGAGI (reference sequence). CDR3 residues: CASSYLGRDSPLHF. The CDR3, as DNA: TGTGCCAGCAGTTACTTAGGGCGCGATTCACCCCTCCACTTT.

This clonotype was seen ten or more times. The chain has TRBV20-1 and TRBJ2-1; 9 bases match TRBD1. The J segment lost 11 bases and the V segment lost 5 bases, leaving 7 bases of the junction unmatched. The V gene's germline CDR1 is DFQATT and CDR2 SNEGSKA (reference sequence). This CDR3 is built from 12 residues. CDR3 in DNA: TGCAGTGCTGAAAGATACAGGGGGCAGCAGTTCTTC. This codes for CSAERYRGQQFF.

The sample holds a few counts of this clonotype. J is TRBJ1-4 and V is TRBV20-1; TRBD1 is a possible D gene (5 bases). Germline V gives CDR1 DFQATT, CDR2 SNEGSKA (reference sequence). This CDR3 has 13 amino acids. V lost 3 bases, J lost 7 bases, and 12 bases lay in between. In nucleotides, the CDR3 is TGCAGTGCTAGTCTGGGGGAAAGTGAAAAACTGTTTTTT. Encoded protein: CSASLGESEKLFF.

This clonotype was counted at least ten times. This chain uses TRBV7-9 with TRBJ1-1, with D possibly TRBD1 on 6 matching bases. The CDR3 totals 12 residues. Germline CDR1 is SEHNR and CDR2 is FQNEAQ (reference sequence). V gave up 1 base and J gave up 7 bases, with 7 bases separating them. This chain's CDR3 is CASSLGTVEAFF. For the CDR3, the DNA is TGTGCCAGCAGCTTAGGGACAGTTGAAGCTTTCTTT.

The sample holds many counts of this clonotype. This chain connects TRBV18 to TRBJ2-1, with 7 bases fitting TRBD2. The length of the CDR3 is 13 residues. Germline V gene sequence: CDR1 KGHSH, CDR2 LQKENI. Losses at the gene ends were 8 bases for V and 6 bases for J; bases not matched to a gene: 7. The chain's CDR3 is CASKGGAPNEQFF. The DNA of the CDR3 is TGTGCCAGCAAGGGAGGGGCCCCCAATGAGCAGTTCTTC.

This clonotype was detected ten times or more. V gene TRBV7-2 combines with J gene TRBJ2-5, with TRBD1 matching over 8 bases. CDR3 length: 13 residues. The trim removed 2 bases at V and 9 bases at J, leaving 5 bases unmatched. The V gene's germline CDR1 is SGHTA and CDR2 FQGNSA. CDR3 sequence: CASSLSTGEAQYF. In DNA, the CDR3 is TGTGCCAGCAGCTTATCGACAGGGGAGGCCCAGTACTTC.

This clonotype has ten or more counts. V is TRBV12-3 or TRBV12-4 and J is TRBJ2-5, with 8 bases fitting TRBD2. Losses at the gene ends were 3 bases for V and 5 bases for J; bases not matched to a gene: 8. This CDR3 has 15 amino acids. The CDR3 nucleotides read TGTGCCAGCAGTTTCTCGAGCGGGGGAGCGGAGACCCAGTACTTC. This translates into CASSFSSGGAETQYF.

About this clonotype: It may be a read error: a sequence one base away is much more abundant. In this CDR3 the conserved last residue, phenylalanine or tryptophan, is missing, so a read error is likely. The rearrangement joins TRBV6-1 to TRBJ2-1, with D possibly TRBD1 on 5 matching bases. Germline CDR1 and CDR2: MNHNS and SASEGT. Trimming took 8 bases from V and 6 from J, leaving 14 bases between them. The CDR3 is 13 residues long. CDR3 loop: CASGIQATNEQFI. CDR3 nucleotides: TGTGCCAGCGGTATACAGGCTACCAATGAGCAGTTCATC.

V and J are TRBV7-2 and TRBJ2-5; possibly TRBD1 for D (6 bases). V lost 3 bases and J 2 bases, leaving 13 bases between the germline ends. The CDR3 totals 15 residues. The germline gives CDR1 SGHTA, CDR2 FQGNSA. The CDR3 coding sequence is TGTGCCAGCAGCTTTCGAGGGGGTTGGCAAGAGACCCAGTACTTC. This translates into CASSFRGGWQETQYF.

Many counts were recorded for this clonotype. The V gene is TRBV7-2, the J gene TRBJ2-5; 12 bases map to TRBD2. The length of the CDR3 is 17 residues. CDR1 SGHTA and CDR2 FQGNSA come from the germline V gene. Trimming removed 5 bases from V and 2 bases from J; junction bases left unmatched: 9. DNA for the CDR3: TGTGCCAGCAGCCCCCCAGGGCTAGCGGGGGGGCAAGAGACCCAGTACTTC. Translation: CASSPPGLAGGQETQYF. Complete variable domain (other parts from reference TRBV7-2 and TRBJ2-5): GAGVSQSPSNKVTEKGKDVELRCDPISGHTALYWYRQSLGQGLEFLIYFQGNSAPDKSGLPSDRFSAERTGGSVSTLTIQRTQQEDSAVYLCASSPPGLAGGQETQYFGPGTRLLVL.

This clonotype has a count of ten or more. This chain links TRBV5-1 with TRBJ2-6; perhaps TRBD1 as D (5 bases). Germline V CDR1 and CDR2: SGHRS, YFSETQ. Trimming pared 4 bases from V and 4 bases from J, leaving 18 bases between. The CDR3 is 17 amino acids. CDR3 DNA sequence: TGCGCCAGCAGCCCAGAGACAGCCCCTCTAGGGGCCAACGTCCTGACTTTC. As protein: CASSPETAPLGANVLTF.

A note on this clonotype: This may come from a read error, since a much larger clone is one base off. The V call is TRBV4-3, the J call TRBJ2-6; tentative D call: TRBD1 (5 bases). The CDR3 runs to 16 residues. Germline V gives CDR1 LGHNA, CDR2 YSLEER. This CDR3 is CASSQEVGSGAKVLTF. The DNA for the CDR3 is TGCGCCAGCAGCCAAGAGGTAGGCTCTGGGGCCAAAGTCCTGACTTTC.

This clonotype was seen repeatedly, ten times or more. CDR3 in DNA: TGTGCCAGCAGCCCGACTAGCGTAAATGAGCAGTTCTTC. Translated, it gives CASSPTSVNEQFF. The J gene is TRBJ2-1, the V gene TRBV7-2; 8 bases match TRBD2. CDR1 is SGHTA, CDR2 FQGNSA, per germline. V was clipped by 5 bases and J by 7 bases; unmatched bases: 4. This CDR3 comprises 13 residues.

This clonotype was detected ten times or more. This sequence joins TRBV20-1 and TRBJ2-2; 9 bases are a match to TRBD1. Per the germline V gene, CDR1 is DFQATT and CDR2 is SNEGSKA (reference sequence). The CDR3 loop spans 13 amino acids. The ends lost 6 bases at V and 4 bases at J; junction bases unmatched: 3. The CDR3 protein is CSARDRVTGELFF. The CDR3 DNA reads as TGCAGTGCAAGGGACAGGGTCACCGGGGAGCTGTTTTTT.

The table lists this clonotype with many counts. J is TRBJ2-4 and V is TRBV5-1; tentative D call: TRBD1 (5 bases). The CDR3 length is 16 residues. Trimming shortened V by 4 bases and J by 0 bases, and 14 bases separated the two germline ends. The V gene's germline CDR1 is SGHRS and CDR2 YFSETQ. Here the CDR3 DNA reads TGCGCCAGCAGCGTAGAAGGGGTGGGAGCCAAAAACATTCAGTACTTC. It specifies CASSVEGVGAKNIQYF. Based on the CDR3 plus reference TRBV5-1 and TRBJ2-4, the full variable domain is KAGVTQTPRYLIKTRGQQVTLSCSPISGHRSVSWYQQTPGQGLQFLFEYFSETQRNKGNFPGRFSGRQFSNSRSEMNVSTLELGDSALYLCASSVEGVGAKNIQYFGAGTRLSVL.

This clonotype showed up many times. The V gene is TRBV5-1, the J gene TRBJ1-1, with a weak D call TRBD1 (5 bases). There are 15 residues in the CDR3. The germline CDR1 and CDR2 sequences are SGHRS and YFSETQ. Trimming shortened V by 0 bases and J by 0 bases, and 9 bases separated the two germline ends. CDR3 coding DNA: TGCGCCAGCAGCTTGGTTGCGGGGGTGAACACTGAAGCTTTCTTT. Protein product: CASSLVAGVNTEAFF.

This clonotype was seen many times. Written as DNA, the CDR3 is TGTGCCAGCAGTCATCGACAGGGGGCTGGAAACACCATATATTTT. Protein product: CASSHRQGAGNTIYF. The chain recombines TRBV27 with TRBJ1-3; 9 bases map to TRBD1. The CDR3 has 15 residues. J was trimmed by 2 bases and V by 5 bases; bases with no gene match: 4. Looked up from germline, CDR1 is MNHEY and CDR2 is SMNVEV (reference sequence).